This T cell receptor (beta chain) stems from a study of T-cell memory formation after mild COVID-19. TCRdb used MiXCR to reprocess the 5' RACE reads, holding one entry per CDR3 protein. Among some 600,000 distinct CDR3 sequences, around a sixth were seen once, and the ten largest hold 8.1%. With regard to this clonotype: The junction departs from the called germline gene at one end, perhaps through a read error.

CDR1 and CDR2 from the germline V gene are MGHRA and YSYEKL. The CDR3 contains 16 residues. This sequence joins TRBV4-1 and TRBJ1-2; 7 nucleotides align to TRBD1. The receptor's source is an adult woman who had mild COVID-19 (a few samples of this study predate the infection). Cell type and time point are not known. The specimen was PBMCs or a T cell subset sorted from them (not recorded which). This chain's CDR3 is CDSSQDLTGVAYGYTF. CDR3 DNA: TGCGACAGCAGCCAAGATCTAACAGGGGTTGCCTATGGCTACACCTTC.